This is a list of T cell receptor beta chains from one sample in a study of T cell changes during pregnancy in multiple sclerosis. Sequencing was performed with immunoSEQ multiplex PCR; in TCRdb, only in-frame clones are kept and a portion is missing. The sample records about 40,000 clones, 80% to 95% being singletons. The starting material was CD4+ T cells from peripheral blood mononuclear cells, obtained in the third trimester of pregnancy. The receptors were gathered from a female donor with multiple sclerosis, enrolled in a pregnancy study. The CDR3 runs from the conserved cysteine through the conserved F or W. D genes are given only for firm matches. The size of a clone is reported for some rows only, either as once, few or many, or as a class for expanded clones.

j_call,v_call,clone_size,d_call,cdr3_length,cdr3_nt,cdr3_aa
TRBJ1-2,TRBV28,once,-,13,TGTGCCAGCAGTTTAGCACAGGGTTATGGCTACACCTTC,CASSLAQGYGYTF
TRBJ2-3,TRBV7-8,-,-,14,TGTGCCAGCAGACCCGGGACTCACACAGATACGCAGTATTTT,CASRPGTHTDTQYF
TRBJ2-3,TRBV4-2,-,TRBD1,16,TGTGCCAGCAGCCAAGATAGGCAGGGGGCGGGAGATACGCAGTATTTT,CASSQDRQGAGDTQYF
TRBJ2-7,TRBV10-2,-,-,15,TGCGCCAGCAACTCCGGAGAAGGAAGCTCGGGGGAGCAGTACTTC,CASNSGEGSSGEQYF
TRBJ2-7,TRBV29-1,-,TRBD1,14,TGCAGCGTTGGGGGACAGACAAACTCCTACGAGCAGTACTTC,CSVGGQTNSYEQYF
TRBJ2-7,TRBV7-2,-,-,13,TGTGCCAGCAGCTTAGGTTCCTACTACGAGCAGTACTTC,CASSLGSYYEQYF
TRBJ2-6,TRBV2,-,TRBD2,18,TGTGCCAGCAGGGGACTAGCGGGAGGGCCGTCGGGGGCCAACGTCCTGACTTTC,CASRGLAGGPSGANVLTF
TRBJ1-4,TRBV2,few,TRBD1,13,TGTGCCAGCAGTGAAGTGACAGGGCTGCGGCTGTTTTTT,CASSEVTGLRLFF
TRBJ2-5,TRBV5-4,-,-,13,TGTGCCAGCAGCTTGGACAGGAAAGAGACCCAGTACTTC,CASSLDRKETQYF
TRBJ1-2,TRBV5-4,-,-,16,TGTGCCAGCAGGGATTGGGGGGGTGGAGGGTACTATGGCTACACCTTC,CASRDWGGGGYYGYTF
TRBJ1-5,TRBV7-8,-,-,16,TGTGCCAGCAGCTTAGCGCTATTCAGGGTAGAACAGCCCCAGCATTTT,CASSLALFRVEQPQHF
TRBJ2-3,TRBV7-3,-,-,18,TGTGCCAGCAGCCTTAGGCCCCCCGCGACAGCTAGCACAGATACGCAGTATTTT,CASSLRPPATASTDTQYF
TRBJ2-2,TRBV5-1,-,TRBD2,16,TGCGCCAGCAGGCGAACTAGCGGGAGTATATTCGGGGAGCTGTTTTTT,CASRRTSGSIFGELFF
TRBJ2-1,TRBV30,-,-,12,TGTGCCTGGAGCCTCAGGGGCAATGAGCAGTTCTTC,CAWSLRGNEQFF
TRBJ2-7,TRBV11-1,-,TRBD1,13,TGTGCCAGCAGCTTGGACAGGGTCCACGAGCAGTACTTC,CASSLDRVHEQYF
TRBJ2-4,TRBV9,-,-,15,TGTGCCAGCAGCGTCGGCGGTGACGCCAAAAACATTCAGTACTTC,CASSVGGDAKNIQYF
TRBJ2-7,TRBV7-6,few,TRBD2,15,TGTGCCAGCAGCTTATACGCGGGAGGGCCCTCCGAGCAGTACTTC,CASSLYAGGPSEQYF
TRBJ2-1,TRBV18,-,-,16,TGTGCCAGCTCACCATCTCTAGCGACCACCTACAATGAGCAGTTCTTC,CASSPSLATTYNEQFF
TRBJ1-2,TRBV7-3,-,TRBD1,14,TGTGCCAGCAGCATAACGCCGGACAGGGTGGACTACACCTTC,CASSITPDRVDYTF
TRBJ1-2,TRBV5-4,-,-,13,TGTGCCAGCAGCTTGGGACAGCTCTATGGCTACACCTTC,CASSLGQLYGYTF
TRBJ2-1,TRBV2,-,TRBD2,14,TGTGCCAGCAGAAGCGGGAGTAACAACAATGAGCAGTTCTTC,CASRSGSNNNEQFF
TRBJ1-5,TRBV6-5,-,TRBD1,14,TGTGCCAGCAGAAAAGGACAGGGCAATCAGCCCCAGCATTTT,CASRKGQGNQPQHF
TRBJ1-4,TRBV6-5,once,-,14,-,CASSSGQGVGKLFF
TRBJ2-2,TRBV4-2,-,TRBD1,17,TGTGCCAGCAGCCAAGAAGTGAACAGGGGTTACACCGGGGAGCTGTTTTTT,CASSQEVNRGYTGELFF
TRBJ1-5,TRBV28,-,-,15,TGTGCCAGCAGTTTAAGGGGTAGGGGCAATCAGCCCCAGCATTTT,CASSLRGRGNQPQHF
TRBJ1-5,TRBV7-2,few,TRBD1,13,TGTGCCAGCAGCTTTGACAGGGTCCAGCCCCAGCATTTT,CASSFDRVQPQHF
TRBJ2-7,TRBV6-5,-,-,14,TGTGCCAGCAGTACCCCGGGACTTCCCTACGAGCAGTACTTC,CASSTPGLPYEQYF
TRBJ1-1,TRBV6-4,-,-,15,TGTGCCAGCAGTGACTCGGGGGGGTCGTCCACTGAAGCTTTCTTT,CASSDSGGSSTEAFF
TRBJ2-1,TRBV30,-,-,11,TGTGCCTGGAGTACGGGGAAGGAGCAGTTCTTC,CAWSTGKEQFF
TRBJ2-7,TRBV7-6,-,TRBD1,14,TGTGCCAGCAAGATCCGGGACAGCTCCTACGAGCAGTACTTC,CASKIRDSSYEQYF
TRBJ1-1,TRBV5-1,-,-,14,TGCGCCAGCAGCTTGGGGACAGCAAACACTGAAGCTTTCTTT,CASSLGTANTEAFF
TRBJ2-7,TRBV30,-,TRBD2,17,TGTGCCTGGAGTGTGGATCCCGGACTAGCGGGGATAAGGGAGCAGTACTTC,CAWSVDPGLAGIREQYF
TRBJ2-7,TRBV19,-,TRBD1,13,TGTGCCAGTAGTTCGACAGGGGGCAGGGAGCAGTACTTC,CASSSTGGREQYF
TRBJ1-5,TRBV5-5,-,TRBD1,15,TGTGCCAGCAGCTTGGCTGCGACAGGGAGTCAGCCCCAGCATTTT,CASSLAATGSQPQHF
TRBJ1-3,TRBV6-5,-,-,12,TGTGCCAGCACTACTCCTGGAAACACCATATATTTT,CASTTPGNTIYF
TRBJ2-5,TRBV18,-,-,11,TGTGCCAGCTCCTACCAAGAGACCCAGTACTTC,CASSYQETQYF
TRBJ1-4,TRBV27,-,-,16,TGTGCCAGCAGCACACGGCCGGGATTTACTAATGAAAAACTGTTTTTT,CASSTRPGFTNEKLFF
TRBJ2-1,TRBV5-1,-,TRBD2,15,TGCGCCAGCAGCTTGGACCAGCGGGGCTGGGGTGAGCAGTTCTTC,CASSLDQRGWGEQFF
TRBJ2-5,TRBV5-1,-,TRBD2,16,TGCGCCAGCAGCTCCCGGGCTAGCGGGAGGGAAGAGACCCAGTACTTC,CASSSRASGREETQYF
TRBJ2-7,TRBV7-9,-,-,15,TGTGCCAGCAGCATTTCGCGGTCGACAGGATCTTCTAAGTACTTC,CASSISRSTGSSKYF
TRBJ2-1,TRBV13,-,TRBD1,14,TGTGCCAGCAGCCGAAGGACAGGGCCAAATGAGCAGTTCTTC,CASSRRTGPNEQFF
TRBJ1-2,TRBV6-1,-,TRBD1,11,TGTGCCAGCACCACGACAGGGCTCAGTACCTTC,CASTTTGLSTF
TRBJ1-4,TRBV2,-,-,14,TGTGCCAGCAGTGCCAGGTCAGAGTCCGAAAAACTGTTTTTT,CASSARSESEKLFF
TRBJ1-1,TRBV5-1,once,-,12,TGCGCCAGCAGCTATACAGACACTGAAGCTTTCTTT,CASSYTDTEAFF
TRBJ1-5,TRBV7-9,once,TRBD1,16,TGTGCCAGCAGCTTCTGGACAGGGGTACTGGCAGGGCCCCAGCATTTT,CASSFWTGVLAGPQHF
TRBJ2-2,TRBV5-4,once,TRBD1,17,TGTGCCAGCAGCTTGGCCAGGGGGAGTCGGAACACCGGGGAGCTGTTTTTT,CASSLARGSRNTGELFF
TRBJ2-1,TRBV2,-,TRBD1,14,TGTGCCAGCAGTTCCGGGACAGCCGACAATGAGCAGTTCTTC,CASSSGTADNEQFF
TRBJ1-4,TRBV4-2,-,TRBD1,14,TGTGCCAGCAGCAAGACAGGGGCTAATGAAAAACTGTTTTTT,CASSKTGANEKLFF
TRBJ1-2,TRBV6-1,-,TRBD1,12,TGTGCCAGCAGTGGAGGGGGCATAGGCTACACCTTC,CASSGGGIGYTF
TRBJ1-2,TRBV6-5,once,-,13,TGTGCCAGCAGTTACTCGGAGAGATATGGCTACACCTTC,CASSYSERYGYTF
TRBJ2-1,TRBV4-2,-,TRBD2,16,TGTGCCAGCAGCCAAGATAGACTAGCGGGAGTCGGTGAGCAGTTCTTC,CASSQDRLAGVGEQFF
TRBJ1-5,TRBV28,-,-,14,TGTGCCAGCAGCCTGGGGGGGCCTTGGCAGCCCCAGCATTTT,CASSLGGPWQPQHF
TRBJ1-1,TRBV28,-,-,14,TGTGCCAGCAGTTTAGAGGGAGGATACACTGAAGCTTTCTTT,CASSLEGGYTEAFF
TRBJ1-1,TRBV7-2,-,-,14,TGTGCCAGCAGCTCGCAGGGTCGGCACACTGAAGCTTTCTTT,CASSSQGRHTEAFF
TRBJ2-6,TRBV7-3,-,TRBD1,17,TGTGCCAGCTCCCGAGGGACAGGCACGTCTGGGGCCAACGTCCTGACTTTC,CASSRGTGTSGANVLTF
TRBJ2-1,TRBV13,once,TRBD2,18,TGTGCCAGCAGCCAAAACCACCTAGCGGTTAGCTCCTACAATGAGCAGTTCTTC,CASSQNHLAVSSYNEQFF
TRBJ1-2,TRBV20-1,-,-,10,TGCAGTGCTAGTACACAGGTCTACACCTTC,CSASTQVYTF
TRBJ2-4,TRBV18,-,-,15,TGTGCCAGCTCCCCCGATATACTAGCCAAAAACATTCAGTACTTC,CASSPDILAKNIQYF